This T cell receptor beta chain was sequenced for a study of cytomegalovirus exposure and HLA in healthy donors. J was trimmed by 2 bases and V by 5 bases; bases with no gene match: 9. This CDR3 comprises 16 residues. Germline assignment: CDR1 MNHEY and CDR2 SMNVEV (reference sequence). Researchers ran the PCR with 60 Vbeta and 13 Jbeta primers. Sequencing was performed with immunoSEQ multiplex PCR; in TCRdb, only in-frame clones are kept and a portion is missing. Of about 120,000 clones listed, roughly three quarters were seen once; the top ten hold approximately 3%. The sequence derives from a woman aged 18-35 years in good health and CMV-seropositive. Sequenced input: PBMCs. This chain joins TRBV27 and TRBJ2-7; TRBD2 matches 10 bases. CDR3 loop: CASSGKSGREAYEQYF. The CDR3 DNA reads as TGTGCCAGCAGTGGTAAAAGCGGGAGGGAGGCCTACGAGCAGTACTTC.